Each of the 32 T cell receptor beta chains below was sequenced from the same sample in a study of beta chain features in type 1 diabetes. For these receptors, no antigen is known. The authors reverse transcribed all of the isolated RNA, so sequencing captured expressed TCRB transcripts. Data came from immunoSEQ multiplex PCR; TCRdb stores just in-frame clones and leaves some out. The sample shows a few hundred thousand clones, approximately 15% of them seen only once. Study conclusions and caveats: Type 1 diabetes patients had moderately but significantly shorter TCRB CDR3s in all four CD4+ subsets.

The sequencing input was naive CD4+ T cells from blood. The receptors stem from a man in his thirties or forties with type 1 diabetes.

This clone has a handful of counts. In nucleotides, the CDR3 is TGTGCCAGCAGCCTGGATCGGTCCAGCGTCGTGGCTTTCTTT. It specifies CASSLDRSSVVAFF. The chain links TRBV5-4 to TRBJ1-1; D not certain. V lost 4 bases and J lost 11, with 21 bases in between. The CDR3 consists of 14 residues. Germline-derived CDR1 and CDR2 are SGHNT and YYREEE (reference sequence).

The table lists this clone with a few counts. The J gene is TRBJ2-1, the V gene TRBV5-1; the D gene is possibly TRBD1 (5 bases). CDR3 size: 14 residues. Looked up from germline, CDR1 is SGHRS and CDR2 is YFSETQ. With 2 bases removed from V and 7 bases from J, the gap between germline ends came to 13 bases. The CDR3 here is CASSFQGVENEQFF. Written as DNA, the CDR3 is TGCGCCAGCAGCTTTCAGGGCGTAGAGAATGAGCAGTTCTTC.

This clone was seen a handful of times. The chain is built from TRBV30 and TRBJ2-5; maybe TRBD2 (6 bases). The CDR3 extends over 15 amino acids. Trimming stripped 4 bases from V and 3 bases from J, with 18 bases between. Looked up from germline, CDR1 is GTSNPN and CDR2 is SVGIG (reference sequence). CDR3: CAWTPTLAWKETQYF. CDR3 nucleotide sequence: TGTGCCTGGACCCCAACCCTAGCGTGGAAAGAGACCCAGTACTTC.

As DNA, the CDR3 is TGTGCCAGCAGCCCGGGTGGGACTAGCACAGATACGCAGTATTTT. Encoded protein: CASSPGGTSTDTQYF. V and J are TRBV5-4 and TRBJ2-3, with a weak D call TRBD2 (6 bases). The CDR3 contains 15 residues. V shed 4 bases and J shed 0 bases, with 12 bases lying between them. Germline CDR1 is SGHNT and CDR2 is YYREEE (reference sequence). The full variable domain, its missing parts supplied by reference TRBV5-4 and TRBJ2-3, is ETGVTQSPTHLIKTRGQQVTLRCSSQSGHNTVSWYQQALGQGPQFIFQYYREEENGRGNFPPRFSGLQFPNYSSELNVNALELDDSALYLCASSPGGTSTDTQYFGPGTRLTVL.

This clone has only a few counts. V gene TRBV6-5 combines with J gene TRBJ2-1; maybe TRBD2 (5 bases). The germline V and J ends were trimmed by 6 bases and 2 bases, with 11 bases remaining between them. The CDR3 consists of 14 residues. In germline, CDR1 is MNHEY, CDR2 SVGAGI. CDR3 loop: CASRGAAPYNEQFF. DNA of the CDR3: TGTGCCAGCAGAGGAGCGGCCCCCTACAATGAGCAGTTCTTC.

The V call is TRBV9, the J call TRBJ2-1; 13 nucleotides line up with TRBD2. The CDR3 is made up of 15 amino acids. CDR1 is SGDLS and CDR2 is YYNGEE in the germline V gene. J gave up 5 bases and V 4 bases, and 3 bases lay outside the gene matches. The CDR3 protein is CASSTSGGGHNEQFF. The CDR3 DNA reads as TGTGCCAGCAGCACTAGCGGGGGGGGACACAATGAGCAGTTCTTC.

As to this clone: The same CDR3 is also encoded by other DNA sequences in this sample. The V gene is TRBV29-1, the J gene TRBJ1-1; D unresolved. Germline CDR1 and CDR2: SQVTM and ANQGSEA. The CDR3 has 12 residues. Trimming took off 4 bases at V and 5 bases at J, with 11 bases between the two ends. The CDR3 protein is CSVGVAGTEAFF. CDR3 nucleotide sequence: TGCAGCGTTGGGGTAGCCGGTACTGAAGCTTTCTTT.

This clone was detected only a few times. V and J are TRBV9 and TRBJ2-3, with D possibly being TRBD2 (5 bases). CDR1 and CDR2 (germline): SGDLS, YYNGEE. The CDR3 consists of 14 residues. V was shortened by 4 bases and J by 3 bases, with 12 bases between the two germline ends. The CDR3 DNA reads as TGTGCCAGCAGCCGGGGTGGGATTACAGATACGCAGTATTTT. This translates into CASSRGGITDTQYF.

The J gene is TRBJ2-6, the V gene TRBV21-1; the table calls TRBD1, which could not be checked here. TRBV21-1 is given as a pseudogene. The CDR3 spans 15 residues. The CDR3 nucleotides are TGTGCCAGCAGCCTAGACAGGGCCGGGGCCAACGTCCTGACTTTC. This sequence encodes CASSLDRAGANVLTF.

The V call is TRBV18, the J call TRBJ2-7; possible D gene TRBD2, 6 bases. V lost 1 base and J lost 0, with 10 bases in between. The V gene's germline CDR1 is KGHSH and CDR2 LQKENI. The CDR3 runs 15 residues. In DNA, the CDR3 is TGTGCCAGCTCACCACGGGACTCTAGCTCCTACGAGCAGTACTTC. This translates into CASSPRDSSSYEQYF.

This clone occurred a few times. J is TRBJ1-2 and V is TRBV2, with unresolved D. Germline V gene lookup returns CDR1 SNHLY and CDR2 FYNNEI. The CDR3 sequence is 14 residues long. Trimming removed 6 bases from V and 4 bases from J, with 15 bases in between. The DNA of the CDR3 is TGTGCCAGCAGCCCAGATCGAGGTCTCTATGGCTACACCTTC. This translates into CASSPDRGLYGYTF.

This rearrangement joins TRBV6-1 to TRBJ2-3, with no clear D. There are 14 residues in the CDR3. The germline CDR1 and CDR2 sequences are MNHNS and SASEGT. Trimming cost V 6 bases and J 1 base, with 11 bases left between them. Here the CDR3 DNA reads TGTGCCAGCAGCGGATTCGCGGGCACAGATACGCAGTATTTT. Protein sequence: CASSGFAGTDTQYF.

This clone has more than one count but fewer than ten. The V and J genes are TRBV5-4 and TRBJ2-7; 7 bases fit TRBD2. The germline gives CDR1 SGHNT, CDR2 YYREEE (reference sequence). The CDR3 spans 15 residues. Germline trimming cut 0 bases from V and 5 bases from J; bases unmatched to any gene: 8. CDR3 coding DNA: TGTGCCAGCAGCTTGGGAGGGAGGGTTCATAACGAGCAGTACTTC. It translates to CASSLGGRVHNEQYF.

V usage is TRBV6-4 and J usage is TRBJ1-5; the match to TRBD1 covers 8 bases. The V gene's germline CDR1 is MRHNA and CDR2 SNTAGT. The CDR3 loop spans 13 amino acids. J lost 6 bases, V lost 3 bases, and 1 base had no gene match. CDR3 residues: CASSEQGGQPQHF. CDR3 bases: TGTGCCAGCAGTGAACAGGGGGGTCAGCCCCAGCATTTT.

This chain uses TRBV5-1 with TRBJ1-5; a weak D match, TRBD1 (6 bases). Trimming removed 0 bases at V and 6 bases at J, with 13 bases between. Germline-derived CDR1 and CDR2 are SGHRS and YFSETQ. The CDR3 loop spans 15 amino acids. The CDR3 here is CASSLAGERSQPQHF. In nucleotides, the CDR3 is TGCGCCAGCAGCTTGGCAGGGGAGAGGTCTCAGCCCCAGCATTTT.

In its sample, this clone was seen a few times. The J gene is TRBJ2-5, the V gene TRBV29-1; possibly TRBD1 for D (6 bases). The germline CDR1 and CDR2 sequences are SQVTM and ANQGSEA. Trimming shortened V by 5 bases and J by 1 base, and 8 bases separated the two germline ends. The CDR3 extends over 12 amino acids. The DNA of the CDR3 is TGCAGCGTTTACAGGGCCCAAGAGACCCAGTACTTC. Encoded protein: CSVYRAQETQYF.

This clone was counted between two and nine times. The CDR3 here is CASSFPLAGGQETQYF. The CDR3 nucleotides read TGTGCCAGCAGCTTCCCTCTAGCGGGGGGGCAAGAGACCCAGTACTTC. This rearrangement joins TRBV7-9 to TRBJ2-5; 12 bases are shared with TRBD2. The CDR3 spans 16 residues. With V trimmed by 3 bases and J by 2 bases, 4 bases remained unmatched. Germline V CDR1 and CDR2: SEHNR, FQNEAQ (reference sequence).

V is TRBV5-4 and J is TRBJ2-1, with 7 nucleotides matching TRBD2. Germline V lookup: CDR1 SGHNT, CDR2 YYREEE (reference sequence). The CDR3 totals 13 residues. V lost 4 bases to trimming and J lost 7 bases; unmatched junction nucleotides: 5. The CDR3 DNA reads TGTGCCAGCAGCCGACTAGCTGGTAATGAGCAGTTCTTC. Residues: CASSRLAGNEQFF.

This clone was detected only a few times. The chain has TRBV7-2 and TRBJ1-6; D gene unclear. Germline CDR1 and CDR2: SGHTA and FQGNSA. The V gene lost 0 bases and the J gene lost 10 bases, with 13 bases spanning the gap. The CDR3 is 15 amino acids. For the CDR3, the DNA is TGTGCCAGCAGCTTAGCGAGAGGCCCCGGGTCACCCCTCCACTTT. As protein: CASSLARGPGSPLHF.

CDR3: CSVGGRDNQPQHF. As DNA, the CDR3 is TGCAGCGTTGGGGGCAGGGACAATCAGCCCCAGCATTTT. The rearrangement uses TRBV29-1 and TRBJ1-5, with a weak D call TRBD1 (5 bases). CDR1 is SQVTM and CDR2 is ANQGSEA in the germline V gene. The germline V and J ends were trimmed by 4 bases and 3 bases, with 10 bases remaining between them. The CDR3 totals 13 residues.

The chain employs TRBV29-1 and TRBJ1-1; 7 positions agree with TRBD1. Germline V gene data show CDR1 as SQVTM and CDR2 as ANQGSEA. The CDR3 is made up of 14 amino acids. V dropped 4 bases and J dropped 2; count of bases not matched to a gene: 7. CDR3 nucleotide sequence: TGCAGCGTTGTTAACAGGGGAATAAACACTGAAGCTTTCTTT. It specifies CSVVNRGINTEAFF. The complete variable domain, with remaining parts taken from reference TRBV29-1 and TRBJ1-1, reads SAVISQKPSRDICQRGTSLTIQCQVDSQVTMMFWYRQQPGQSLTLIATANQGSEATYESGFVIDKFPISRPNLTFSTLTVSNMSPEDSSIYLCSVVNRGINTEAFFGQGTRLTVV.

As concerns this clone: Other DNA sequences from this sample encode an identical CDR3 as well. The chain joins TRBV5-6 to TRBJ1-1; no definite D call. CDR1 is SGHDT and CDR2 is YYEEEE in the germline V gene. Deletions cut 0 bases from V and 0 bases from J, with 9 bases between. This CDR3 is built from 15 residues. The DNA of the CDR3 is TGTGCCAGCAGCTTGGGGCAGGTGATGAACACTGAAGCTTTCTTT. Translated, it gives CASSLGQVMNTEAFF.

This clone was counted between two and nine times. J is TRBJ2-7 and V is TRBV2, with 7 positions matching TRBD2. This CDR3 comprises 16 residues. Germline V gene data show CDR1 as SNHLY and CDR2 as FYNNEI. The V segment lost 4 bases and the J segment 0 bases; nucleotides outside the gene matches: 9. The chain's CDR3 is CASSGGGRPSSYEQYF. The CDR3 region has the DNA TGTGCCAGCAGTGGAGGCGGGAGACCCAGCTCCTACGAGCAGTACTTC.

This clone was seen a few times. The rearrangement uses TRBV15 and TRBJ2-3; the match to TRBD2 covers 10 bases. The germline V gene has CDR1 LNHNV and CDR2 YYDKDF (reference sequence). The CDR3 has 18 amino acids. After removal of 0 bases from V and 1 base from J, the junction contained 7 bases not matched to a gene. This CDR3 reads CATSRDFEAGGRTDTQYF. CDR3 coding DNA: TGTGCCACCAGCAGAGATTTTGAAGCGGGGGGGCGCACAGATACGCAGTATTTT.

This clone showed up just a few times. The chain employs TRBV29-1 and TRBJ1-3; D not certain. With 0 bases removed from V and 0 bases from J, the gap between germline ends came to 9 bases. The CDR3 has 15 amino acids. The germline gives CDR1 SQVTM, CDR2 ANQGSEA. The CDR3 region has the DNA TGCAGCGTTGAAGAAGGCCAGGTCTCTGGAAACACCATATATTTT. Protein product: CSVEEGQVSGNTIYF.

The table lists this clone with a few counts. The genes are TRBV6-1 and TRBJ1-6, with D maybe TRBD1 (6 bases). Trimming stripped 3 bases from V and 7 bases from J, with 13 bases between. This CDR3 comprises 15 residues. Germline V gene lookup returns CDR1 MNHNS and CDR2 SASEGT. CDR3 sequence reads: CASSEMTGGNSPLHF. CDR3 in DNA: TGTGCCAGCAGTGAGATGACAGGCGGGAATTCACCCCTCCACTTT.

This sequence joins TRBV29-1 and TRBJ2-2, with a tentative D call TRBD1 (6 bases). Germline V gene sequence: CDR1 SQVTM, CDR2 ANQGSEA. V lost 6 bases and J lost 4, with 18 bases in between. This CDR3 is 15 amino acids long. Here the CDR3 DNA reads TGCAGCGTGAGACAGGTTTTTGGGGCCACCGGGGAGCTGTTTTTT. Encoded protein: CSVRQVFGATGELFF.

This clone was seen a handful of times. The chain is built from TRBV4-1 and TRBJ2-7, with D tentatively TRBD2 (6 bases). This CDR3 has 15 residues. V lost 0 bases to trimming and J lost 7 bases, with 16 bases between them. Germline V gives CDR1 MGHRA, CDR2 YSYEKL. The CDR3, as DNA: TGCGCCAGCAGCCAAGATAGTTATCGGGGGAAGGAGCAGTACTTC. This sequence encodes CASSQDSYRGKEQYF.

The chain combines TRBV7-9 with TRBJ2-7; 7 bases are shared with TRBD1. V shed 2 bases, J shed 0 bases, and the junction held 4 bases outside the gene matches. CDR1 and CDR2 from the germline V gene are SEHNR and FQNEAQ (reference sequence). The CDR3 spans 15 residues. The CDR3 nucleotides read TGTGCCAGCAGCTTAACCGGGGACAGCTCCTACGAGCAGTACTTC. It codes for CASSLTGDSSYEQYF.

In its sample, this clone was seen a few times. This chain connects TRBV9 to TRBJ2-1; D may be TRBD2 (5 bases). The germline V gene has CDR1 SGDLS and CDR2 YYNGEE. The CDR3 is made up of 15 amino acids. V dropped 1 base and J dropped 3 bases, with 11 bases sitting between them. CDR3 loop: CASSVSGDHYNEQFF. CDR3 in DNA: TGTGCCAGCAGCGTAAGCGGAGACCACTACAATGAGCAGTTCTTC.

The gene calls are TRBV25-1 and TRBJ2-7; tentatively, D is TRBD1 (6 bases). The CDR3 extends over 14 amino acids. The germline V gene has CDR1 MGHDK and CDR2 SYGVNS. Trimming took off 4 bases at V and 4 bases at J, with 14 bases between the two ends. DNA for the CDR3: TGTGCCAGCAGTGCCCCGGGACAAGGATACGAGCAGTACTTC. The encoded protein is CASSAPGQGYEQYF.

CDR3 region: CASSLDRAQETQYF. In nucleotides, the CDR3 is TGTGCCAGCAGCTTGGACAGGGCACAAGAGACCCAGTACTTC. V gene TRBV7-9 combines with J gene TRBJ2-5; 8 nucleotides line up with TRBD1. V was pared by 3 bases and J by 2 bases, with 2 bases of the junction left unmatched. CDR3 length: 14 amino acids. CDR1 SEHNR and CDR2 FQNEAQ come from the germline V gene (reference sequence).